These T cell receptor beta chains were read from a single sample in a study of T cells after yellow fever vaccination. In TCRdb, the 5' RACE reads were re-called with MiXCR into one record per CDR3 protein. The sample lists more than 300,000 distinct CDR3 sequences; around 10% were seen once. The material sequenced was CD4+ T cells sorted from PBMCs, taken 45 days after the yellow fever booster vaccination. The receptor set was obtained from a man aged 18 to 30 who received the YFV17D yellow fever vaccine. Each CDR3 is given with its conserved first and last residue. The D gene is left open where the match is weak. For some rows the clone size is stated as once, few or many, or as a class when expanded; others skip it.

clone_size	d_call	v_call	j_call	cdr3_length	cdr3_nt	cdr3_aa
-	-	TRBV23-1	TRBJ2-3	15	TGCGCCAGCAGATATTCCGGGACGCCCGCAGATACGCAGTATTTT	CASRYSGTPADTQYF
-	-	TRBV3-1	TRBJ2-2	15	TGTGCCAGCAGCCAATCCGGGATTTCGGGAGGGGAGCTGTTTTTT	CASSQSGISGGELFF
-	-	TRBV7-9	TRBJ2-7	14	TGTGCCAGCAGCTTAGTCGCAGGACCCTACGAGCAGTACTTC	CASSLVAGPYEQYF
few	-	TRBV5-1	TRBJ1-5	14	TGCGCCAGCAGCTTGAGGACAGACAATCAGCCCCAGCATTTT	CASSLRTDNQPQHF
few	-	TRBV19	TRBJ2-3	15	TGTGCCAGTAGTCCCTGGACTTCCCTGGGAGATACGCAGTATTTT	CASSPWTSLGDTQYF
few	TRBD1	TRBV6-2/TRBV6-3	TRBJ1-1	16	TGTGCCAGCAGTAGGGACAGGGGGCACTGGAGCACTGAAGCTTTCTTT	CASSRDRGHWSTEAFF
few	TRBD2	TRBV6-5	TRBJ2-5	14	TGTGCCAGCAGTTACGCTGCGGGGGTCAGGACCCAGTACTTC	CASSYAAGVRTQYF
-	TRBD2	TRBV6-5	TRBJ2-3	17	TGTGCCAGCAGTTACTCCTGGACTAGCGGGGGGGGGAATACGCAGTATTTT	CASSYSWTSGGGNTQYF
few	-	TRBV7-6	TRBJ2-2	12	TGTGCCAGCAGCGCACACACCGGGGAGCTGTTTTTT	CASSAHTGELFF
few	-	TRBV20-1	TRBJ1-4	13	TGCAGTGCTGAAGACAGGCTAAATGAAAAACTGTTTTTT	CSAEDRLNEKLFF
-	-	TRBV5-1	TRBJ2-3	14	TGCGCCAGCAGCATACCGGGGGCCACAGATACGCAGTATTTT	CASSIPGATDTQYF